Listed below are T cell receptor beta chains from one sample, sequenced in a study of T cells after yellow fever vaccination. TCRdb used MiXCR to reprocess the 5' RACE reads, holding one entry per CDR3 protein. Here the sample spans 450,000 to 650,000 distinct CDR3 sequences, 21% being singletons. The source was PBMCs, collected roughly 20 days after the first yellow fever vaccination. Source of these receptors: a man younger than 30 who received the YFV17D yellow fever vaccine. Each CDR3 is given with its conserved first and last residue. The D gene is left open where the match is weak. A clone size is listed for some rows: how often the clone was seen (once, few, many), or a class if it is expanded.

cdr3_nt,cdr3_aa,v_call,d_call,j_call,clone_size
TGTGCCAGCAGCGTAGGCGGGGGGAGCTCCTACAATGAGCAGTTCTTC,CASSVGGGSSYNEQFF,TRBV9,TRBD2,TRBJ2-1,few
TGCAGTGCTAGGGCAACAGGGAATCAGCCCCAGCATTTT,CSARATGNQPQHF,TRBV20-1,-,TRBJ1-5,few
TGCAGTGCTAGACGCGGGGCTAGCGGGGGGGGCTACTTC,CSARRGASGGGYF,TRBV20-1,TRBD2,TRBJ2-5,-
TGTGCCAGCAGCTACCGGGGGGCGACAGATACGCAGTATTTT,CASSYRGATDTQYF,TRBV12-3/TRBV12-4,-,TRBJ2-3,few
TGTGCCAGCAGCGCCAACGTAGGGGGCCAGCCCCAGCATTTT,CASSANVGGQPQHF,TRBV9,TRBD1,TRBJ1-5,-
TGCAGTGCTACCACCCCCCATGCCACCGCTAGCGGGGGCCCGGGCTACGAGCAGTACTTC,CSATTPHATASGGPGYEQYF,TRBV20-1,TRBD2,TRBJ2-7,-
TGTGCCAGCTCTCTGGGAGGCTACACCTTC,CASSLGGYTF,TRBV12-3/TRBV12-4,-,TRBJ1-2,many
TGTGCCAGCAGTTTATACAGGGGGACTGGGGCCAACGTCCTGACTTTC,CASSLYRGTGANVLTF,TRBV28,TRBD1,TRBJ2-6,few
TGTGCCACCAGTGATTTTAACAGGGGGAAGGCCGGGGAGCTGTTTTTT,CATSDFNRGKAGELFF,TRBV24-1,TRBD1,TRBJ2-2,few
TGTGCCAGCAGCGCCCGGGTCAATAGCGCAGATACGCAGTATTTT,CASSARVNSADTQYF,TRBV7-6,-,TRBJ2-3,few
TGCGCCAGCAGTGATATAGGGACAAACTCCTACGAGCAGTACTTC,CASSDIGTNSYEQYF,TRBV10-2,-,TRBJ2-7,-
TGTGCCAGCAGTTACAGGGGGGACAACTATGGCTACACCTTC,CASSYRGDNYGYTF,TRBV6-5,-,TRBJ1-2,few
TGCAGTGCTAGGGGACAGGGGTACACCGGGGAGCTGTTTTTT,CSARGQGYTGELFF,TRBV20-1,TRBD1,TRBJ2-2,-
TGTGCCAGCAGCCGCACTAGCGCGAACACCGGGGAGCTGTTTTTT,CASSRTSANTGELFF,TRBV28,TRBD2,TRBJ2-2,many
TGTGCCAGCAGCCCGATGGGCCACAATGAGCAGTTCTTC,CASSPMGHNEQFF,TRBV7-6,-,TRBJ2-1,many
TGCGCCAGCAGCCAAGAATGGGCTAGCGGGGGCACAGATACGCAGTATTTT,CASSQEWASGGTDTQYF,TRBV4-1,TRBD2,TRBJ2-3,many
TGTGCCAGCAGTTACCCCCAGGAGCCCGCGGATGGCGCTTTCTTT,CASSYPQEPADGAFF,TRBV6-2/TRBV6-3,-,TRBJ1-1,-
TGCGCCAGCAGCTCTGGGGTTGCAGAGCAAGAGACCCAGTACTTC,CASSSGVAEQETQYF,TRBV5-1,-,TRBJ2-5,few
TGCGCCAGCAGCCCGCCGGGACTAGCAATTATCAATGAGCAGTTCTTC,CASSPPGLAIINEQFF,TRBV5-1,TRBD2,TRBJ2-1,many
TGCAGCGTTGAGACCGGGGAGGTTTACGAGCAGTACTTC,CSVETGEVYEQYF,TRBV29-1,-,TRBJ2-7,few
TGTGCCAGCAGTCCAGCCCTATACAAAAACATTCAGTACTTC,CASSPALYKNIQYF,TRBV12-3/TRBV12-4,-,TRBJ2-4,few
TGCAGCGTTGGAGGGTCGACCAATGAGCAGTTCTTC,CSVGGSTNEQFF,TRBV29-1,-,TRBJ2-1,-
TGCGCCAGCAGCCCCCACGCGAATATTGGCTCCTACAATGAGCAGTTCTTC,CASSPHANIGSYNEQFF,TRBV5-1,-,TRBJ2-1,many
TGCGCCAGCAGCCAAATCCTTGGGGCCAACGTCCTGACTTTC,CASSQILGANVLTF,TRBV5-1,-,TRBJ2-6,few
TGTGCCAGCAGCTTGGACAGGACTACAGATACGCAGTATTTT,CASSLDRTTDTQYF,TRBV7-2,TRBD1,TRBJ2-3,few
TGTGCCAGCAGCTCCACTAGATCCACCGGGGAGCTGTTTTTT,CASSSTRSTGELFF,TRBV3-1,-,TRBJ2-2,-
TGCAGTGCTAACTCGGACATGAACACTGAAGCTTTCTTT,CSANSDMNTEAFF,TRBV20-1,-,TRBJ1-1,-
TGTGCCAGCAGCTTAGTACTAGCGGGGAAAGATACGCAGTATTTT,CASSLVLAGKDTQYF,TRBV7-2,TRBD2,TRBJ2-3,-
TGTGCCAGCAGCTTAGAATCACGGCGGTCCCTTCAGTTCTTC,CASSLESRRSLQFF,TRBV7-2,-,TRBJ2-1,-
TGCGCCAGCAGCTTGGGACACCCGAACACTGAAGCTTTCTTT,CASSLGHPNTEAFF,TRBV5-1,-,TRBJ1-1,-
TGTGCCAGCAGCACCCCCCCCGCCGGGGCCCCTGAAGCTTTCTTT,CASSTPPAGAPEAFF,TRBV7-9,-,TRBJ1-1,-
TGTGCCAGCAGCGTTTTACAGCGGGAGCAGTTCTTC,CASSVLQREQFF,TRBV11-2,-,TRBJ2-1,many
TGTGCCAGCAGCCCGGGCAGCACCTACGAGCAGTACTTC,CASSPGSTYEQYF,TRBV25-1,-,TRBJ2-7,few
TGTGCCAGCAGTTTACGGACAGGGGGCGTTTCACCCCTCCACTTT,CASSLRTGGVSPLHF,TRBV12-3/TRBV12-4,TRBD1,TRBJ1-6,few
TGTGCCAGCAGTGTAGATGGACGGAACTATAATTCACCCCTCCACTTT,CASSVDGRNYNSPLHF,TRBV6-1,-,TRBJ1-6,few
TGTGCCAGCAGCCCGGGACATTGGGGGGCAGATACGCAGTATTTT,CASSPGHWGADTQYF,TRBV7-3,-,TRBJ2-3,-
TGTGCCAGCAGCTTGTCCGGCAGTTACACTGAAGCTTTCTTT,CASSLSGSYTEAFF,TRBV7-2,-,TRBJ1-1,-
TGTGCCAGCAGTATGGACTATAAAGCGCAGTATTTT,CASSMDYKAQYF,TRBV12-3/TRBV12-4,-,TRBJ2-3,few
TGTGCCAGCAGCACTACAGGGTCCGAAGCTTTCTTT,CASSTTGSEAFF,TRBV6-5,-,TRBJ1-1,many
TGTGCCAGCTCACCTCGGACAGGGGGCGACGAGCAGTACTTC,CASSPRTGGDEQYF,TRBV18,TRBD1,TRBJ2-7,-
TGTGCCAGCTCAGAAACGACAGGGGTCCTCTACGAGCAGTACTTC,CASSETTGVLYEQYF,TRBV18,TRBD1,TRBJ2-7,-